This T cell receptor beta chain was sequenced for a study of T cells expressing NK-cell markers. Study-wide context: One of eight sequenced donors was HCMV-seronegative; the other seven were seropositive. Whole-study results and caveats: Where a few donors were concerned, these clonotypes also led the CD3+CD56-NKG2C+ fraction. Dominant NKG2C+ clonotype frequencies of 1.0-7.0% of CD8+ T cells were measured in a handful of donors.

CDR3 length: 12 amino acids. Per germline, CDR1 SQVTM and CDR2 ANQGSEA. TCRdb processed the 5' RACE reads again and assigns one entry to each CDR3 protein, with no DNA. The sample features about 260,000 distinct CDR3 sequences, with 0.39% in its top ten. Worth noting for this clonotype: Antigen specificity is unknown.

The J gene is TRBJ2-5, the V gene TRBV29-1. This sequence originates from a man aged 18 to 30 in good health. The sequencing input was blood T cells: a sorted CD56 or NKG2C T cell subset, CD4+ or CD8+ T cells, or bulk PBMC T cells (not recorded which). This CDR3 is CSTCEGYETQYF.